The 17 T cell receptor beta chains presented below share a single source sample, sequenced in a study of shared T cell receptors in the human thymus. Profiled with immunoSEQ multiplex PCR; TCRdb holds only in-frame clones, not every one. The sample has approximately 580,000 clones, approximately 80% seen once. These data are also associated with another study on human thymus T cells.

Sequenced input: thymocytes. The receptor set was obtained from a boy in the first two years of life with a congenital heart defect.

The gene calls are TRBV28 and TRBJ2-2; 9 bases fit TRBD1. Germline CDR1 and CDR2: MDHEN and SYDVKM. J gave up 3 bases and V 7 bases, and 9 bases lay outside the gene matches. This CDR3 is built from 16 residues. The CDR3 DNA is TGTGCCAGCAACATTACAGGGGGCCGGGACACCGGGGAGCTGTTTTTT. Translation: CASNITGGRDTGELFF.

CDR3 loop: CASSPPTGAKPGQFF. The CDR3 coding sequence is TGTGCCAGCAGCCCACCGACAGGGGCTAAACCTGGGCAGTTCTTC. J is TRBJ2-1 and V is TRBV7-2; TRBD1 matches 8 bases. V lost 5 bases to trimming and J lost 12 bases; unmatched junction nucleotides: 15. The CDR3 is made up of 15 amino acids. Germline CDR1 is SGHTA and CDR2 is FQGNSA. Full variable domain (outside the CDR3, taken from reference TRBV7-2 and TRBJ2-1): GAGVSQSPSNKVTEKGKDVELRCDPISGHTALYWYRQSLGQGLEFLIYFQGNSAPDKSGLPSDRFSAERTGGSVSTLTIQRTQQEDSAVYLCASSPPTGAKPGQFFGPGTRLTVL.

This rearrangement joins TRBV29-1 to TRBJ2-1, with no clear D. Germline loops: CDR1 SQVTM, CDR2 ANQGSEA. The CDR3 has 13 amino acids. Trimming removed 3 bases from V and 0 bases from J, with 6 bases in between. CDR3 residues: CSVDGSSYNEQFF. CDR3 DNA: TGCAGCGTTGACGGTAGCTCCTACAATGAGCAGTTCTTC.

This chain uses TRBV27 with TRBJ2-1; 9 bases are a match to TRBD1. Germline trimming cut 6 bases from V and 4 bases from J; bases unmatched to any gene: 10. The V gene's germline CDR1 is MNHEY and CDR2 SMNVEV (reference sequence). The CDR3 is 16 residues long. CDR3 sequence (DNA): TGTGCCAGCAGCTGTAAGGGACAGGGACCTTACAATGAGCAGTTCTTC. This sequence encodes CASSCKGQGPYNEQFF.

The table lists this clone with a few counts. This sequence joins TRBV5-1 and TRBJ2-1; 7 nucleotides match TRBD2. The CDR3 is 13 amino acids. Trimming cost V 4 bases and J 4 bases; bases outside gene matches: 2. The germline V gene has CDR1 SGHRS and CDR2 YFSETQ. CDR3 DNA sequence: TGCGCCAGCAGCCGGGGGGATTACAATGAGCAGTTCTTC. Translated: CASSRGDYNEQFF.

V is TRBV30 and J is TRBJ1-1, with D perhaps matching TRBD1 (5 bases). Germline values: CDR1 GTSNPN, CDR2 SVGIG (reference sequence). The CDR3 contains 13 residues. Trimming shortened V by 5 bases and J by 6 bases, and 16 bases separated the two germline ends. The CDR3 bases are TGTGCCTGGTGTACACGGGGGAGGCCTGAAGCTTTCTTT. It yields the protein CAWCTRGRPEAFF.

The chain links TRBV12-5 to TRBJ2-1, with 7 bases identical to TRBD2. The CDR3 sequence is 19 residues long. The germline CDR1 and CDR2 sequences are LGHNT and FRNRAP. V shed 2 bases and J 4 bases; nucleotides not matched to a gene: 17. Here the CDR3 reads CASGLKVPPGGRDYNEQFF. The CDR3 DNA sequence: TGTGCTAGTGGTTTGAAAGTCCCTCCGGGGGGTCGGGATTACAATGAGCAGTTCTTC.

V is TRBV18 and J is TRBJ1-1; TRBD1 matches 7 bases. The CDR3 length is 16 residues. Per germline, CDR1 KGHSH and CDR2 LQKENI. Trimming took 3 bases from V and 1 from J; bases not matched to a gene: 8. Written as DNA, the CDR3 is TGTGCCAGCTCACCCGACAGGGAGAGCAGGAACACTGAAGCTTTCTTT. This codes for CASSPDRESRNTEAFF.

The genes are TRBV13 and TRBJ2-6, with 7 bases fitting TRBD2. With 5 bases clipped from V and 2 bases from J, the junction kept 3 bases outside the gene matches. There are 15 residues in the CDR3. Per germline, CDR1 PRHDT and CDR2 FYEKMQ (reference sequence). In DNA, the CDR3 is TGTGCCAGCAGCCCGGCGGGGGCTGGGGCCAACGTCCTGACTTTC. Protein product: CASSPAGAGANVLTF. Looking up the rest from reference TRBV13 and TRBJ2-6 gives the full variable domain: AAGVIQSPRHLIKEKRETATLKCYPIPRHDTVYWYQQGPGQDPQFLISFYEKMQSDKGSIPDRFSAQQFSDYHSELNMSSLELGDSALYFCASSPAGAGANVLTFGAGSRLTVL.

The table lists this clone with a count of one. The chain is built from TRBV21-1 and TRBJ2-2; TRBD2 reflects the table's D call only, with no check against the DNA. TRBV21-1 is a pseudogene segment. CDR3 length: 11 residues. For the CDR3, the DNA is TGTGCCAGGAGGAGGACCGGGGAGCTGTTTTTT. Its translation: CARRRTGELFF.

V is TRBV7-2 and J is TRBJ2-7, with 11 bases aligning to TRBD2. CDR1 and CDR2 (germline): SGHTA, FQGNSA. The CDR3 is 16 residues long. J was trimmed by 3 bases and V by 1 base; bases with no gene match: 5. The CDR3 sequence is CASSLVGTSGLYEQYF. As DNA, the CDR3 is TGTGCCAGCAGCTTAGTGGGGACTAGCGGCCTCTACGAGCAGTACTTC.

The V call is TRBV27, the J call TRBJ1-5, with 7 bases aligning to TRBD1. The CDR3 consists of 15 residues. Germline lookup yields CDR1 MNHEY and CDR2 SMNVEV (reference sequence). V dropped 0 bases and J dropped 4; count of bases not matched to a gene: 3. The CDR3 DNA reads as TGTGCCAGCAGTTTATCCAGGGGGGAGAATCAGCCCCAGCATTTT. It specifies CASSLSRGENQPQHF.

V and J are TRBV30 and TRBJ2-7, with D tentatively TRBD1 (7 bases). V lost 2 bases, J lost 0 bases, and 11 bases lay in between. The CDR3 totals 14 residues. The germline gives CDR1 GTSNPN, CDR2 SVGIG (reference sequence). This chain's CDR3 is CAWSCGTDSYEQYF. CDR3 DNA: TGTGCCTGGAGTTGCGGGACAGACTCCTACGAGCAGTACTTC.

J is TRBJ2-7 and V is TRBV9, with 9 bases matching TRBD1. The J segment lost 1 base and the V segment lost 3 bases, leaving 5 bases of the junction unmatched. This CDR3 comprises 15 residues. The germline V gene encodes CDR1 SGDLS and CDR2 YYNGEE. The chain's CDR3 is CASSGGTGMSYEQYF. The DNA of the CDR3 is TGTGCCAGCAGCGGGGGGACAGGGATGTCCTACGAGCAGTACTTC.

The genes are TRBV10-3 and TRBJ2-7; a weak D match, TRBD1 (6 bases). The CDR3 has 16 residues. The V gene's germline CDR1 is ENHRY and CDR2 SYGVKD. The V and J ends lost 2 bases and 1 base respectively, with 15 bases between them. CDR3 DNA sequence: TGTGCCATCAGTGAGGGGCCCCGGGACAATTCCTACGAGCAGTACTTC. Amino acids: CAISEGPRDNSYEQYF.

This rearrangement joins TRBV5-3 to TRBJ2-7, with D maybe TRBD1 (6 bases). TRBV5-3 is an open reading frame whose function is uncertain. Trimming pared 1 base from V and 5 bases from J, leaving 22 bases between. The CDR3 is made up of 17 amino acids. CDR3 residues: CARSLRPHLHRDHEQYF. The CDR3 nucleotides read TGTGCCAGAAGCTTGAGGCCCCACCTCCACAGGGATCACGAGCAGTACTTC.

The chain combines TRBV30 with TRBJ2-5; the match to TRBD1 covers 7 bases. CDR3 length: 14 residues. CDR1 and CDR2 from the germline V gene are GTSNPN and SVGIG (reference sequence). V shed 3 bases and J 2 bases; nucleotides not matched to a gene: 6. In nucleotides, the CDR3 is TGTGCCTGGAGGCCAGACAGGGAACAAGAGACCCAGTACTTC. It codes for CAWRPDREQETQYF.